The 28 T cell receptor beta chains below were found in one sample sequenced in a study of T cell repertoires in cytomegalovirus infection. TCRdb re-called the reads through MiXCR, storing one row per CDR3 protein. Altogether approximately 500,000 distinct CDR3 sequences are present, around 27% being singletons, with the ten largest covering 13%. Sequenced input: PBMCs. These receptors were obtained from a human donor in good health (CMV status not recorded). Some clones in this sample may be carry-over from other donors' samples.

This clonotype has a handful of counts. The chain joins TRBV6-1 to TRBJ2-6, with D possibly being TRBD2 (5 bases). The CDR3 has 13 amino acids. CDR1 and CDR2 (germline): MNHNS, SASEGT. Deletions cut 8 bases from V and 7 bases from J, with 12 bases between. The CDR3 DNA reads TGTGCCAGCGCGGGTCTCGTCGCCAACGTCCTGACTTTC. Its protein product is CASAGLVANVLTF.

The rearrangement uses TRBV20-1 and TRBJ2-1; D is possibly TRBD2 (6 bases). V was cut by 0 bases and J by 0 bases, with 12 bases left in between. This CDR3 spans 16 amino acids. The V gene's germline CDR1 is DFQATT and CDR2 SNEGSKA (reference sequence). CDR3 residues: CSARDPLASSYNEQFF. In DNA form, the CDR3 reads TGCAGTGCTAGAGATCCTCTAGCGTCCTCCTACAATGAGCAGTTCTTC.

The V and J genes are TRBV27 and TRBJ2-1; D uncertain. The V end lost 1 base, the J end lost 0 bases, and 10 bases lay between the germline ends. In germline, CDR1 is MNHEY, CDR2 SMNVEV (reference sequence). The CDR3 totals 16 residues. CDR3 protein: CASSLWPPSSYNEQFF. CDR3 bases: TGTGCCAGCAGTTTATGGCCCCCGAGCTCCTACAATGAGCAGTTCTTC.

CDR3 in DNA: TGCAGCGTTGAGCGGGGGTTGAACACTGAAGCTTTCTTT. Its protein product is CSVERGLNTEAFF. The chain couples TRBV29-1 to TRBJ1-1; D perhaps matches TRBD1 (5 bases). Per germline, CDR1 SQVTM and CDR2 ANQGSEA. V lost 3 bases and J 0 bases, leaving 8 bases between the germline ends. The CDR3 spans 13 residues.

The chain employs TRBV6-5 and TRBJ1-5, with 7 bases aligning to TRBD1. The junction had 11 bases not matched to a gene; V was cut back by 6 bases and J by 9 bases. The CDR3 covers 14 residues. Germline CDR1 and CDR2: MNHEY and SVGAGI. This chain's CDR3 is CASRGTKGARPQHF. In DNA, the CDR3 is TGTGCCAGCAGGGGGACGAAGGGGGCTAGGCCCCAGCATTTT.

Many counts were recorded for this clonotype. The chain links TRBV6-1 to TRBJ1-2, with D maybe TRBD1 (5 bases). The germline V gene has CDR1 MNHNS and CDR2 SASEGT. This CDR3 comprises 14 residues. Trimming took 5 bases from V and 14 from J, leaving 24 bases between them. The CDR3 DNA reads TGTGCCAGCAGTCCCGGGGGAACAAGACTGTCATGGACCTTC. Translating gives CASSPGGTRLSWTF.

This clonotype was recorded a few times. The chain has TRBV28 and TRBJ1-4; 8 bases align to TRBD1. CDR1 is MDHEN and CDR2 is SYDVKM in the germline V gene. This CDR3 spans 15 amino acids. V was clipped by 6 bases and J by 6 bases; unmatched bases: 9. CDR3 loop: CASSSRRTGHEKLFF. The DNA for the CDR3 is TGTGCCAGCAGCAGCCGGAGGACAGGGCATGAAAAACTGTTTTTT.

This clonotype was seen a few times. This chain links TRBV2 with TRBJ2-1; 12 nucleotides line up with TRBD2. In germline, CDR1 is SNHLY, CDR2 FYNNEI. This CDR3 has 15 residues. The junction had 6 bases not matched to a gene; V was cut back by 6 bases and J by 6 bases. The CDR3 reads CASRLGLAGPNEQFF. CDR3 DNA sequence: TGTGCCAGCAGGCTGGGACTAGCGGGTCCCAATGAGCAGTTCTTC.

V and J are TRBV19 and TRBJ2-7; D remains unclear. Between the trimmed V and J ends, which lost 7 bases and 7 bases, there was a span of 14 bases. The CDR3 runs to 12 residues. CDR1 LNHDA and CDR2 SQIVND come from the germline V gene (reference sequence). The CDR3 loop is CASNNRFGEQYF. The CDR3 DNA reads as TGTGCCAGTAATAACAGATTTGGAGAGCAGTACTTC.

The chain employs TRBV20-1 and TRBJ2-1; 8 nucleotides line up with TRBD1. Germline CDR1 reads DFQATT; CDR2 reads SNEGSKA (reference sequence). The junction had 14 bases not matched to a gene; V was cut back by 3 bases and J by 7 bases. The CDR3 sequence is 16 residues long. CDR3: CSASCGGRGRENEQFF. DNA for the CDR3: TGCAGTGCTAGTTGTGGCGGCAGGGGGCGCGAAAATGAGCAGTTCTTC.

The chain joins TRBV11-1 to TRBJ2-2; D unclear. V was cut by 0 bases and J by 7 bases, with 9 bases left in between. This CDR3 comprises 14 residues. Germline CDR1 is SGHAT and CDR2 is FQDESV (reference sequence). CDR3 residues: CASSLAPRVGELFF. The CDR3 nucleotides are TGTGCCAGCAGCTTAGCGCCACGAGTCGGGGAGCTGTTTTTT.

This clonotype was found a few times. The chain links TRBV7-2 to TRBJ2-1; D unclear. The CDR3 contains 15 residues. CDR1 SGHTA and CDR2 FQGNSA come from the germline V gene. V shed 5 bases and J shed 3 bases, with 14 bases lying between them. The CDR3 sequence is CASSHQRWGYNEQFF. Here the CDR3 DNA reads TGTGCCAGCAGCCATCAGCGATGGGGCTACAATGAGCAGTTCTTC. Together with reference TRBV7-2 and TRBJ2-1, the CDR3 gives the full variable domain: GAGVSQSPSNKVTEKGKDVELRCDPISGHTALYWYRQSLGQGLEFLIYFQGNSAPDKSGLPSDRFSAERTGGSVSTLTIQRTQQEDSAVYLCASSHQRWGYNEQFFGPGTRLTVL.

This clonotype was counted ten times or more. The chain has TRBV28 and TRBJ1-6, with TRBD1 as a possible D gene (6 bases). CDR3 size: 15 residues. The germline gives CDR1 MDHEN, CDR2 SYDVKM. Trimming stripped 7 bases from V and 7 bases from J, with 17 bases between. This CDR3 reads CASIEGGSGNSPLHF. CDR3 coding DNA: TGTGCCAGCATCGAGGGGGGGTCGGGGAATTCACCCCTCCACTTT.

A few counts support this clonotype. The chain couples TRBV12-3 or TRBV12-4 to TRBJ1-5, with D uncertain. The CDR3 runs to 12 residues. V was trimmed by 7 bases and J by 4 bases, leaving 8 bases between them. This CDR3 reads CASTLTNQPQHF. CDR3 coding DNA: TGTGCCAGCACCTTGACAAATCAGCCCCAGCATTTT.

The chain employs TRBV24-1 and TRBJ2-1; D uncertain. V shed 0 bases and J shed 0 bases, with 26 bases lying between them. The germline CDR1 and CDR2 sequences are KGHDR and SFDVKD. The CDR3 has 22 amino acids. In DNA, the CDR3 is TGTGCCACCAGTGATTTGGGGCCGGTCGGGCAGAAGGTCAGAGACTCCTACAATGAGCAGTTCTTC. It codes for CATSDLGPVGQKVRDSYNEQFF.

The J gene is TRBJ1-2, the V gene TRBV24-1, with unresolved D. Germline V gene data show CDR1 as KGHDR and CDR2 as SFDVKD. V gave up 6 bases and J gave up 0 bases, with 4 bases separating them. The CDR3 loop spans 12 amino acids. The CDR3, as DNA: TGTGCCACCAGTACGACTAACTATGGCTACACCTTC. Amino acids: CATSTTNYGYTF.

In regard to this clonotype: A much bigger clone sits one base away, suggesting this may be a read error. The V and J genes are TRBV7-2 and TRBJ2-1; tentative D call: TRBD2 (5 bases). There are 13 residues in the CDR3. Trimming left V 5 bases short and J 4 bases short, with 9 bases between. CDR1 and CDR2 (germline): SGHTA, FQGNSA. CDR3 loop: CASSPDWYNEQFF. CDR3 nucleotide sequence: TGTGCCAGCAGCCCGGACTGGTACAATGAGCAGTTCTTC.

This chain joins TRBV19 and TRBJ1-2, with 8 bases that match TRBD1. This CDR3 is 15 amino acids long. In germline, CDR1 is LNHDA, CDR2 SQIVND (reference sequence). With 1 base clipped from V and 2 bases from J, the junction kept 3 bases outside the gene matches. The CDR3 coding sequence is TGTGCCAGTAGTATAGCAGGGGGCGACAACTATGGCTACACCTTC. It codes for CASSIAGGDNYGYTF.

The chain joins TRBV29-1 to TRBJ2-7, with 9 bases matching TRBD2. The CDR3 is made up of 12 amino acids. In germline, CDR1 is SQVTM, CDR2 ANQGSEA. V trimming: 4 bases; J trimming: 3 bases; junction bases outside the gene matches: 1. The CDR3 DNA reads as TGCAGCGTTGTAGCGGGAGACTACGAGCAGTACTTC. This encodes CSVVAGDYEQYF.

CDR3 nucleotides: TGTGCCAGCAGCTACTGGACGGCTAGCACAGATACGCAGTATTTT. It codes for CASSYWTASTDTQYF. This sequence joins TRBV13 and TRBJ2-3; D is ambiguous. Trimming removed 4 bases at V and 0 bases at J, with 11 bases between. CDR1 and CDR2 from the germline V gene are PRHDT and FYEKMQ (reference sequence). The CDR3 totals 15 residues.

V and J are TRBV14 and TRBJ2-2; D call uncertain. The germline V gene encodes CDR1 SGHDN and CDR2 FVKESK. Trimming took 0 bases from V and 1 from J, leaving 3 bases between them. CDR3 size: 14 residues. The CDR3 DNA reads as TGTGCCAGCAGCCAAGATGGGAACACCGGGGAGCTGTTTTTT. Protein product: CASSQDGNTGELFF.

The sample holds many counts of this clonotype. Being one base from a much bigger clone, this may be a read error. The chain recombines TRBV7-2 with TRBJ1-1; tentatively, D is TRBD1 (5 bases). The CDR3 spans 14 residues. V was cut by 2 bases and J by 3 bases, with 10 bases left in between. In germline, CDR1 is SGHTA, CDR2 FQGNSA. The CDR3 sequence: CASSLNWGDTEAFF. CDR3 DNA: TGTGCCAGCAGCTTAAATTGGGGGGACACTGAAGCTTTCTTT.

The chain couples TRBV20-1 to TRBJ2-5; D call uncertain. CDR3 length: 13 amino acids. V gave up 6 bases and J gave up 5 bases, with 16 bases separating them. Germline V gene data show CDR1 as DFQATT and CDR2 as SNEGSKA (reference sequence). In DNA form, the CDR3 reads TGCAGTGCAAGGCTAGGTTCGGTGGAGACCCAGTACTTC. This translates into CSARLGSVETQYF.

This clonotype has a count of ten or more. The chain combines TRBV7-2 with TRBJ2-1; 12 positions agree with TRBD2. V dropped 6 bases and J dropped 5; count of bases not matched to a gene: 5. Germline V gene lookup returns CDR1 SGHTA and CDR2 FQGNSA. CDR3 size: 15 residues. CDR3 amino acids: CASRRLAGAHNEQFF. Here the CDR3 DNA reads TGTGCCAGCAGACGACTAGCGGGGGCACACAATGAGCAGTTCTTC.

This clonotype was detected a few times. J is TRBJ2-2 and V is TRBV10-3; 10 nucleotides line up with TRBD2. The CDR3 covers 16 residues. J gave up 0 bases and V 4 bases, and 2 bases lay outside the gene matches. Germline V gene sequence: CDR1 ENHRY, CDR2 SYGVKD. The CDR3 DNA sequence: TGTGCCATCAGTGGGACTAGCGGAACGAACACCGGGGAGCTGTTTTTT. It translates to CAISGTSGTNTGELFF.

The CDR3 loop reads CASTSTGSSEQFF. CDR3 DNA sequence: TGTGCCAGCACCTCAACAGGGAGTAGTGAGCAGTTCTTC. V gene TRBV6-2 or TRBV6-3 combines with J gene TRBJ2-1; D perhaps matches TRBD1 (6 bases). Per the germline V gene, CDR1 is MNHEY and CDR2 is SVGEGT. V was shortened by 7 bases and J by 9 bases, with 16 bases between the two germline ends. This CDR3 is 13 amino acids long.

The chain links TRBV10-3 to TRBJ1-5; no clear D gene. The CDR3 consists of 13 residues. CDR1 and CDR2 (germline): ENHRY, SYGVKD. Trimming left V 5 bases short and J 5 bases short, with 10 bases between. The CDR3 DNA reads TGTGCCATCAGTAACGGGCAGGATCAGCCCCAGCATTTT. Translated: CAISNGQDQPQHF.

This clonotype was recorded at least ten times. The rearrangement uses TRBV7-2 and TRBJ1-4; D gene unclear. CDR1 is SGHTA, CDR2 FQGNSA, per germline. The CDR3 runs to 14 residues. Trimming took 8 bases from V and 7 from J, leaving 17 bases between them. The CDR3 nucleotides read TGTGCCAGCGGCCCAAGGTCCCGGGGTGAAAAACTGTTTTTT. It is translated as CASGPRSRGEKLFF. The full variable domain, with the rest looked up from reference TRBV7-2 and TRBJ1-4, is GAGVSQSPSNKVTEKGKDVELRCDPISGHTALYWYRQSLGQGLEFLIYFQGNSAPDKSGLPSDRFSAERTGGSVSTLTIQRTQQEDSAVYLCASGPRSRGEKLFFGSGTQLSVL.